A single sample is the source of the 16 T cell receptor beta chains below, sequenced in a study of shared clonotypes between healthy human individuals. Sequenced by immunoSEQ multiplex PCR; TCRdb stores in-frame clones only, minus some. The table lists 600,000 to 700,000 clones, about 80% of them singletons, with 1.5% to 2% in the top ten. Sequenced material: memory CD4+ T cells sorted from blood. Regarding subset: CD45RA-negative fraction. These receptors were obtained from a woman aged 25 to 39 in good health.

The CDR3 DNA sequence: TGTGCCAGCGGCCTTGTAGCGGACTACTACAATGAGCAGTTCTTC. This sequence encodes CASGLVADYYNEQFF. The rearrangement links TRBV27 to TRBJ2-1, with D possibly being TRBD2 (6 bases). Germline CDR1 reads MNHEY; CDR2 reads SMNVEV (reference sequence). Trimming stripped 8 bases from V and 3 bases from J, with 17 bases between. The CDR3 totals 15 residues.

This clone has just one count. Other nucleotide sequences in the sample specify the same CDR3. The V call is TRBV2, the J call TRBJ2-7; D is ambiguous. CDR3 length: 11 amino acids. Trimming removed 4 bases at V and 5 bases at J, with 6 bases between. Germline loops: CDR1 SNHLY, CDR2 FYNNEI. The CDR3 is CASSVYDEQYF. CDR3 DNA: TGTGCCAGCAGTGTCTACGACGAGCAGTACTTC.

The chain is built from TRBV10-3 and TRBJ2-1, with D hard to call. Germline CDR1 is ENHRY and CDR2 is SYGVKD. The CDR3 totals 16 residues. V lost 2 bases and J 0 bases, leaving 11 bases between the germline ends. The CDR3 DNA follows: TGTGCCATCAGTGAGGGGCCGAAGAGCTCCTACAATGAGCAGTTCTTC. Amino acids: CAISEGPKSSYNEQFF.

This clone was detected a few times. The chain carries TRBV18 and TRBJ1-4, with a possible D match to TRBD1 (6 bases). Trimming removed 4 bases at V and 8 bases at J, with 17 bases between. Per the germline V gene, CDR1 is KGHSH and CDR2 is LQKENI. The CDR3 has 15 amino acids. The CDR3 region is CASSRAAGVGEKLFF. The CDR3 bases are TGTGCCAGCTCACGTGCCGCAGGGGTGGGCGAAAAACTGTTTTTT.

A few counts support this clone. V is TRBV7-3 and J is TRBJ1-1, with 7 positions matching TRBD1. J was trimmed by 5 bases and V by 2 bases; bases with no gene match: 8. Germline V CDR1 and CDR2: SGHTA, FQGTGA. The CDR3 is made up of 15 amino acids. The chain's CDR3 is CASSLLGQGVTEAFF. CDR3 nucleotides: TGTGCCAGCAGCTTACTGGGGCAGGGGGTGACTGAAGCTTTCTTT.

This clone has a handful of counts. The chain has TRBV5-1 and TRBJ1-1; tentative D call: TRBD1 (6 bases). This CDR3 has 14 residues. Deletions cut 1 base from V and 5 bases from J, with 12 bases between. Germline CDR1 reads SGHRS; CDR2 reads YFSETQ. CDR3 DNA: TGCGCCAGCAGCTTGACAGGGATGAGAACTGAAGCTTTCTTT. This codes for CASSLTGMRTEAFF.

The genes are TRBV5-1 and TRBJ2-7; 9 nucleotides align to TRBD1. CDR3 size: 13 residues. Trimming at V came to 4 bases and at J to 5 bases, leaving 4 bases not matched to a gene. Germline assignment: CDR1 SGHRS and CDR2 YFSETQ. The DNA for the CDR3 is TGCGCCAGCAGCCCGGGGACAGGGAACGAGCAGTACTTC. Translation: CASSPGTGNEQYF.

The chain recombines TRBV29-1 with TRBJ2-5; D may be TRBD1 (6 bases). This CDR3 region has 13 residues. The V and J ends lost 4 bases and 6 bases respectively, with 15 bases between them. Germline V gives CDR1 SQVTM, CDR2 ANQGSEA. This CDR3 is CSVAQGSGKTQYF. The CDR3 bases are TGCAGCGTTGCGCAGGGGTCTGGGAAGACCCAGTACTTC.

The V call is TRBV28, the J call TRBJ1-2; TRBD1 aligns across 8 bases. CDR3 length equals 17 residues. With 8 bases clipped from V and 0 bases from J, the junction kept 14 bases outside the gene matches. Germline V lookup: CDR1 MDHEN, CDR2 SYDVKM. The CDR3 nucleotides read TGTGCCAGCCTCGGACAGGGATCCGACCGGACTAACTATGGCTACACCTTC. Protein: CASLGQGSDRTNYGYTF.

This clone turned up a few times. The chain joins TRBV19 to TRBJ2-2; tentatively, D is TRBD1 (6 bases). The CDR3 is 14 amino acids. V gave up 7 bases and J gave up 2 bases, with 11 bases separating them. Germline V gives CDR1 LNHDA, CDR2 SQIVND (reference sequence). CDR3 sequence: CASKSQGNTGELFF. CDR3 bases: TGTGCCAGTAAGTCACAGGGCAACACCGGGGAGCTGTTTTTT.

Points on this clone: This sample includes further DNA sequences coding for the same CDR3. This sequence joins TRBV5-1 and TRBJ2-2, with D uncertain. Germline lookup yields CDR1 SGHRS and CDR2 YFSETQ. The CDR3 spans 13 residues. Trimming pared 0 bases from V and 5 bases from J, leaving 5 bases between. CDR3 residues: CASSLGVTGELFF. The CDR3 DNA follows: TGCGCCAGCAGCTTGGGAGTTACCGGGGAGCTGTTTTTT.

CDR3 sequence reads: CASSLDPGEGREQYF. CDR3 nucleotide sequence: TGTGCCAGCAGCTTGGATCCAGGGGAGGGCCGGGAGCAGTACTTC. This sequence joins TRBV5-5 and TRBJ2-7, with a tentative D call TRBD2 (7 bases). Trimming pared 0 bases from V and 7 bases from J, leaving 17 bases between. CDR1 SGHKS and CDR2 YYEKEE come from the germline V gene (reference sequence). The CDR3 is made up of 15 amino acids.

On this clone: This may be a read error, as it is one base from a much larger clone. This specimen includes other DNA sequences encoding the same CDR3. The gene calls are TRBV20-1 and TRBJ2-5; D remains unclear. The CDR3 is made up of 10 amino acids. CDR1 DFQATT and CDR2 SNEGSKA come from the germline V gene (reference sequence). Trimming took off 3 bases at V and 5 bases at J, with 4 bases between the two ends. CDR3 residues: CSAREETQYF. The CDR3 DNA sequence: TGCAGTGCTAGGGAGGAGACCCAGTACTTC.

This clone was seen many times. The chain is built from TRBV2 and TRBJ2-1; D possibly corresponds to TRBD2 (5 bases). CDR3 length: 14 residues. V lost 3 bases and J 9 bases, leaving 15 bases between the germline ends. Germline assignment: CDR1 SNHLY and CDR2 FYNNEI. The CDR3 reads CASSDLFGKGEQFF. The CDR3 bases are TGTGCCAGCAGTGACCTCTTCGGGAAGGGTGAGCAGTTCTTC.

The J gene is TRBJ1-5, the V gene TRBV19; 10 nucleotides line up with TRBD1. Looked up from germline, CDR1 is LNHDA and CDR2 is SQIVND (reference sequence). V was pared by 5 bases and J by 0 bases, with 10 bases of the junction left unmatched. The CDR3 spans 18 residues. In nucleotides, the CDR3 is TGTGCCAGTAGTCCCGGGACAGGGGAATCCAATAGCAATCAGCCCCAGCATTTT. Protein product: CASSPGTGESNSNQPQHF. Full variable domain (rest looked up from reference TRBV19 and TRBJ1-5): DGGITQSPKYLFRKEGQNVTLSCEQNLNHDAMYWYRQDPGQGLRLIYYSQIVNDFQKGDIAEGYSVSREKKESFPLTVTSAQKNPTAFYLCASSPGTGESNSNQPQHFGDGTRLSIL.

This clone was found once. The V call is TRBV4-2, the J call TRBJ1-6, with TRBD1 identical over 9 bases. This CDR3 spans 15 amino acids. Germline V CDR1 and CDR2: LGHNA, YNFKEQ. The J segment lost 7 bases and the V segment lost 2 bases, leaving 3 bases of the junction unmatched. This chain's CDR3 is CASSQLGQGNSPLHF. CDR3 sequence (DNA): TGTGCCAGCAGCCAACTGGGACAGGGAAATTCACCCCTCCACTTT.